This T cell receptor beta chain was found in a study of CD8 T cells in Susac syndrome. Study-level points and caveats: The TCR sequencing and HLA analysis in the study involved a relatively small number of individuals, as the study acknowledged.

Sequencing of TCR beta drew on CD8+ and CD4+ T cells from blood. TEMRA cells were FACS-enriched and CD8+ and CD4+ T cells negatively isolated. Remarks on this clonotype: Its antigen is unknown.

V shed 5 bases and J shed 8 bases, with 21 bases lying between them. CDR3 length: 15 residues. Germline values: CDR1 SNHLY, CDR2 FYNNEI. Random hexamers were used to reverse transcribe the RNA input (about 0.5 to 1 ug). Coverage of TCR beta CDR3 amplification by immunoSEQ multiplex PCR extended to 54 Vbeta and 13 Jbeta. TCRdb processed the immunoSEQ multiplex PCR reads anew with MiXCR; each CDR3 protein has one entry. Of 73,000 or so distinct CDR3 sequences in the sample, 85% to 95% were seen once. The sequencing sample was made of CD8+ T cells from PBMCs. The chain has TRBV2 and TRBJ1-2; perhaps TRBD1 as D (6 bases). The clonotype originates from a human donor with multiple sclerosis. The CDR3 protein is CASSRSTVGADGYTF. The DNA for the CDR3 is TGTGCCAGCAGTCGCTCAACGGTGGGGGCGGACGGCTACACCTTC.